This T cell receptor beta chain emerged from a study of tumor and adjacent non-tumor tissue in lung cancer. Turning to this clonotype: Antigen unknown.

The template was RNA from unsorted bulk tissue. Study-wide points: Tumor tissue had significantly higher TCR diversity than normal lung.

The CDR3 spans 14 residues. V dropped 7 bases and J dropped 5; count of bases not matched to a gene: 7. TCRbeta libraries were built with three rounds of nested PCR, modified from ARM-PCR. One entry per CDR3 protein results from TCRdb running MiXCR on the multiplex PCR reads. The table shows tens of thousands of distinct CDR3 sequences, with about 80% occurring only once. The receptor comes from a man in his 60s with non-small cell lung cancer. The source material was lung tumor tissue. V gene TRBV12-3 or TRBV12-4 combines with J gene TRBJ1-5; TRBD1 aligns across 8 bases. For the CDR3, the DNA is TGTGCCAGCAACCTGGACAGGGCTGATCAGCCCCAGCATTTT. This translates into CASNLDRADQPQHF.